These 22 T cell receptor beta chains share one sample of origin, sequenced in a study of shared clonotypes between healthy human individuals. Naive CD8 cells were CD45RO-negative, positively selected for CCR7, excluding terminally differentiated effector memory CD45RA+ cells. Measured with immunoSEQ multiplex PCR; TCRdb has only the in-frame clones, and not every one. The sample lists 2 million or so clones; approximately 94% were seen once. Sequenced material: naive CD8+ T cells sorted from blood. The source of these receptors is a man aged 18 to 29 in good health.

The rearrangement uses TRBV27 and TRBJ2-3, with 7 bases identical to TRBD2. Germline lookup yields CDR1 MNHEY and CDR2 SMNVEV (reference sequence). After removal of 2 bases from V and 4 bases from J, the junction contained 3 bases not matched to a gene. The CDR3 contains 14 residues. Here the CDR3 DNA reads TGTGCCAGCAGTTTAAGGCTAGCGGCAGATACGCAGTATTTT. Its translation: CASSLRLAADTQYF.

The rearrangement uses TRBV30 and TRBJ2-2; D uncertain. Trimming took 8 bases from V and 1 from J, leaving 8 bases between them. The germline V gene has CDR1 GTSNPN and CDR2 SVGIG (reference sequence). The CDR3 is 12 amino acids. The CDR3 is CALERNTGELFF. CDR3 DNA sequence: TGTGCCCTCGAAAGGAACACCGGGGAGCTGTTTTTT.

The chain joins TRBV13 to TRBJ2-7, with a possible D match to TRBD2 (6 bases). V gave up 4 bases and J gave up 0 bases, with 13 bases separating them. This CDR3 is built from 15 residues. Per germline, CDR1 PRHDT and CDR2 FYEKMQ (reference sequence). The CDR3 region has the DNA TGTGCCAGCAGCTCTGTTGAGGGAGGCTCCTACGAGCAGTACTTC. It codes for CASSSVEGGSYEQYF.

The CDR3 region has the DNA TGCGCCAGCAGTGCGGGATCGGGGTACGAGCAGTACTTC. Its protein is CASSAGSGYEQYF. This chain joins TRBV10-1 and TRBJ2-7, with a possible D match to TRBD2 (5 bases). Trimming removed 4 bases at V and 4 bases at J, with 11 bases between. This CDR3 is 13 amino acids long. Per the germline V gene, CDR1 is WNHNN and CDR2 is SYGVQD (reference sequence).

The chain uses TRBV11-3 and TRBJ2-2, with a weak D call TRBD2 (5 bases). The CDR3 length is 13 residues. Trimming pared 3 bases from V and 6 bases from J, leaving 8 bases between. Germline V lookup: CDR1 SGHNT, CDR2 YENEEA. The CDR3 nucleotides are TGTGCCAGCAGCTTTCTCGGGGCCGGGGAGCTGTTTTTT. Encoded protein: CASSFLGAGELFF.

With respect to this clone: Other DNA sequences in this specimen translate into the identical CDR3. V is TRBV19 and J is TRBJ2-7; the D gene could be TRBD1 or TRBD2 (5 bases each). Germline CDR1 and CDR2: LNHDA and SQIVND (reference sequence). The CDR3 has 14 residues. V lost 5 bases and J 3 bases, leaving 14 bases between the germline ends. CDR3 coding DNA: TGTGCCAGTAGTGGTTCGACTGGGGGCTACGAGCAGTACTTC. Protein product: CASSGSTGGYEQYF.

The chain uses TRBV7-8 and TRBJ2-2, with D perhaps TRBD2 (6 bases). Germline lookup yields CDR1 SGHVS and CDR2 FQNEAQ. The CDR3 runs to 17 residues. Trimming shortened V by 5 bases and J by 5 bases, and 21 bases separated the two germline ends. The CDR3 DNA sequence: TGTGCCAGCAGCCTCTTAGAGGGACTTATCGGGACCGGGGAGCTGTTTTTT. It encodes CASSLLEGLIGTGELFF.

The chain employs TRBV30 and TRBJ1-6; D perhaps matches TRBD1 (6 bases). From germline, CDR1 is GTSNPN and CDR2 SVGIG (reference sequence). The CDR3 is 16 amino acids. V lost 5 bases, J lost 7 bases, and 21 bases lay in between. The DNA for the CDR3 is TGTGCCTGGGAAGACTTTAACCAGGGGCGCAATTCACCCCTCCACTTT. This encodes CAWEDFNQGRNSPLHF.

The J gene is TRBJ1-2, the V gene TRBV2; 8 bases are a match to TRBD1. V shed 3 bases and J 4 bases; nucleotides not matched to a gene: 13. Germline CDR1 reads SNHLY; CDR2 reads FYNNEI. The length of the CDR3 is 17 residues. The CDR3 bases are TGTGCCAGCAGTGATGTCAGGGGGCGAGAGATCCCCTATGGCTACACCTTC. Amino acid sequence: CASSDVRGREIPYGYTF.

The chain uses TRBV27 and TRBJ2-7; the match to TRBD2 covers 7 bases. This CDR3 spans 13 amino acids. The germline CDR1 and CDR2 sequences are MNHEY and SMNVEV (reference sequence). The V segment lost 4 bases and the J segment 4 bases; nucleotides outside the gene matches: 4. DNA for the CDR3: TGTGCCAGCAGTTATAAACTAGCGTACGAGCAGTACTTC. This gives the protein CASSYKLAYEQYF.

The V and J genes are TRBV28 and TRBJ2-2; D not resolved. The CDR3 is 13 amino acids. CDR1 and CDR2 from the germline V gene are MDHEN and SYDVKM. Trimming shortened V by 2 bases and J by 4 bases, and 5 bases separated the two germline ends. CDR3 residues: CASSLSPTGELFF. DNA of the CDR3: TGTGCCAGCAGTTTAAGTCCCACCGGGGAGCTGTTTTTT. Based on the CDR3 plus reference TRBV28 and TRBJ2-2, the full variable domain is DVKVTQSSRYLVKRTGEKVFLECVQDMDHENMFWYRQDPGLGLRLIYFSYDVKMKEKGDIPEGYSVSREKKERFSLILESASTNQTSMYLCASSLSPTGELFFGEGSRLTVL.

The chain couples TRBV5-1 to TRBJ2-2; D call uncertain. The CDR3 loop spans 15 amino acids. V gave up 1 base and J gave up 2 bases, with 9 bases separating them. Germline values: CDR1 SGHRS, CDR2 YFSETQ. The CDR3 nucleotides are TGCGCCAGCAGCTTGACCCGGCAAAACACCGGGGAGCTGTTTTTT. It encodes CASSLTRQNTGELFF.

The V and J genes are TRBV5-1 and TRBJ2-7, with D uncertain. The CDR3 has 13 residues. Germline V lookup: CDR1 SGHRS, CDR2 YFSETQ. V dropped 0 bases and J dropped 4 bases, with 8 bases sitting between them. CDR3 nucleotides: TGCGCCAGCAGCTTGGGCCATCAGTACGAGCAGTACTTC. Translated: CASSLGHQYEQYF.

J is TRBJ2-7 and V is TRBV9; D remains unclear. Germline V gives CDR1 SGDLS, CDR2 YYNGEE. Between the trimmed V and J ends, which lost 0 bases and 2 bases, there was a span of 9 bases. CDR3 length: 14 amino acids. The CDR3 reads CASSVGDLPYEQYF. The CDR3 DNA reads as TGTGCCAGCAGCGTAGGTGATCTGCCCTACGAGCAGTACTTC.

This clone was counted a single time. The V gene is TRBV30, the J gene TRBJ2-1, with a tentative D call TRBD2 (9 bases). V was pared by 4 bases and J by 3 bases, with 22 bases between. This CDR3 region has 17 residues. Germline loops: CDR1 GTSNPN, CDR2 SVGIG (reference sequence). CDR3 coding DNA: TGTGCCTGGATGGGGACAGGTCTACTAGCGGGCTACAATGAGCAGTTCTTC. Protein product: CAWMGTGLLAGYNEQFF.

In DNA form, the CDR3 reads TGCGCCAGCAGCCCCGGGACTAGCGGGGGGCTGGGGGAGACCCAGTACTTC. Its protein product is CASSPGTSGGLGETQYF. V gene TRBV4-1 combines with J gene TRBJ2-5; 15 bases map to TRBD2. This CDR3 contains 17 residues. J was trimmed by 5 bases and V by 4 bases; bases with no gene match: 8. Germline CDR1 MGHRA, CDR2 YSYEKL.

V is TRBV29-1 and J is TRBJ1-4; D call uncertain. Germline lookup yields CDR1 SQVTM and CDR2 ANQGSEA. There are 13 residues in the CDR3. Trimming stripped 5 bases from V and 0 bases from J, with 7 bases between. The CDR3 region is CSVSTATNEKLFF. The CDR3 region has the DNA TGCAGCGTTTCCACGGCAACTAATGAAAAACTGTTTTTT.

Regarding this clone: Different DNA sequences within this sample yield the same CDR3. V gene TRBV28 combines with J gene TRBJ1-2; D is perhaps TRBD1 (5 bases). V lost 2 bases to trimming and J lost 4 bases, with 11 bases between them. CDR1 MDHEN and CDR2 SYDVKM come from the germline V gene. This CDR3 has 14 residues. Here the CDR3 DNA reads TGTGCCAGCAGTTTACGGGGCGGGGGCTATGGCTACACCTTC. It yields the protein CASSLRGGGYGYTF.

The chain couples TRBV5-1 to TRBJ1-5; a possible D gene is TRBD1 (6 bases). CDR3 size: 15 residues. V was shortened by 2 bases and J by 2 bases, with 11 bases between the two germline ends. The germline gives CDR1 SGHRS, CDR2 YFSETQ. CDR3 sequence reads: CASSLTGNGNQPQHF. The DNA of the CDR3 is TGCGCCAGCAGCTTAACAGGGAATGGCAATCAGCCCCAGCATTTT.

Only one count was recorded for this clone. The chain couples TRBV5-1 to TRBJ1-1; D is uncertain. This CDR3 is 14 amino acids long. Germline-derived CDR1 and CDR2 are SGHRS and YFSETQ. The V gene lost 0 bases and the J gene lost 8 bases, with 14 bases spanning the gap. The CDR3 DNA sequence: TGCGCCAGCAGCTTGGCTATTAGTACGGTAGAAGCTTTCTTT. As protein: CASSLAISTVEAFF.

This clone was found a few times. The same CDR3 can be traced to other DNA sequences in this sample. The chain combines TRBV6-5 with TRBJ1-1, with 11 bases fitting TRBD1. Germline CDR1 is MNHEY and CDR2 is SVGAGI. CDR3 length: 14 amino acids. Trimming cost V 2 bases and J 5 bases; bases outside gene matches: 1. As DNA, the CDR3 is TGTGCCAGCAGTTACGGGACAGGGGGTACTGAAGCTTTCTTT. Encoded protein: CASSYGTGGTEAFF.

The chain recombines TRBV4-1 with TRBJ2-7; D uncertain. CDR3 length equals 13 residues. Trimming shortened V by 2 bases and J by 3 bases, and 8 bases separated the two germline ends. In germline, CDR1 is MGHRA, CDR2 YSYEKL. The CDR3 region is CASSQLTNYEQYF. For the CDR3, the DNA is TGCGCCAGCAGCCAACTAACCAACTACGAGCAGTACTTC.